The entry below describes one T cell receptor beta chain. V lost 6 bases to trimming and J lost 3 bases, with 14 bases between them. The length of the CDR3 is 14 residues. Germline loops: CDR1 SNHLY, CDR2 FYNNEI. Sequencing was performed with immunoSEQ multiplex PCR; in TCRdb, only in-frame clones are kept and a portion is missing. The table has roughly 17,000 clones, around 79% seen once. This entry comes from a study of OX40 agonist ivuxolimab in advanced cancers. The rearrangement uses TRBV2 and TRBJ1-1; D is possibly TRBD1 (6 bases). The source is an adult with an advanced solid tumor such as melanoma, head and neck, liver or kidney cancer. The sample was CD4+ or CD8+ T cells sorted from blood, taken in a trial of the OX40 agonist ivuxolimab. This CDR3 is CASRKGGRDTEAFF. CDR3 nucleotides: TGTGCCAGCAGGAAGGGGGGTAGGGACACTGAAGCTTTCTTT.